The clone carrying this TCR beta chain was counted only a few times. These data come from a study of blood T cell repertoires in COVID-19. Study-level information: From the United States, Italy and Spain came samples of acute and convalescent COVID-19. PBMCs, B-cell-depleted T cells, or T cells provided the cDNA or gDNA that made up the material.

CDR1 is SGHRS and CDR2 is YFSETQ in the germline V gene. The length of the CDR3 is 14 residues. Trimming pared 0 bases from V and 5 bases from J, leaving 11 bases between. Produced via immunoSEQ multiplex PCR; TCRdb's table is partial and in-frame only. The sample holds about 240,000 clones, about nine tenths seen once. The material sequenced was peripheral blood. This TCR came from a man in his 60s who had recovered from COVID-19. The chain joins TRBV5-1 to TRBJ1-1, with D perhaps matching TRBD1 (5 bases). CDR3 residues: CASSLAGKGTEAFF. The CDR3 DNA reads as TGCGCCAGCAGCTTGGCCGGAAAGGGGACTGAAGCTTTCTTT.